The 24 T cell receptor beta chains below were found in one sample sequenced in a study of vaccination effects on CD4 cells after COVID-19. TCRdb keeps only in-frame clones here, not all; method: immunoSEQ multiplex PCR. The repertoire holds 35,000 to 55,000 clones, with approximately 70% as singletons. In the ViraFEST assay, antigen-specific CD4+ clonotypes were identified by expansion after peptide-pool stimulation. Subsequent to ten to eleven days of culture, CD4+ T cells were isolated. PCR showed that the person got SARS-CoV-2 infection at some point between March and December 2020. What these receptors recognize is not known. The material was CD4+ T cells from PBMCs cultured with a peptide pool, obtained before COVID-19 vaccination. These receptor sequences come from a human donor who had a prior SARS-CoV-2 infection.

The rearrangement links TRBV7-2 to TRBJ1-2, with 7 bases that match TRBD1. The CDR3 runs to 14 residues. J was trimmed by 5 bases and V by 5 bases; bases with no gene match: 8. The germline V gene encodes CDR1 SGHTA and CDR2 FQGNSA. In DNA, the CDR3 is TGTGCCAGCAGCCCACAGACAGGGAGTTATGGCTACACCTTC. This sequence encodes CASSPQTGSYGYTF.

V gene TRBV30 combines with J gene TRBJ2-7; D gene uncertain. The V gene lost 0 bases and the J gene lost 2 bases, with 11 bases spanning the gap. Germline lookup yields CDR1 GTSNPN and CDR2 SVGIG (reference sequence). The CDR3 covers 14 residues. The CDR3 sequence: CAWSVPPETYEQYF. The CDR3, as DNA: TGTGCCTGGAGTGTTCCCCCGGAGACCTACGAGCAGTACTTC.

This clone appeared a few times. This chain joins TRBV4-1 and TRBJ1-6, with unresolved D. This CDR3 has 14 residues. Deletions cut 0 bases from V and 8 bases from J, with 8 bases between. The germline V gene encodes CDR1 MGHRA and CDR2 YSYEKL. CDR3 protein: CASSQEGNYSPLHF. DNA for the CDR3: TGCGCCAGCAGCCAAGAGGGCAACTATTCACCCCTCCACTTT.

This clone appeared a single time. J is TRBJ1-5 and V is TRBV4-1, with unresolved D. Germline V gene data show CDR1 as MGHRA and CDR2 as YSYEKL. The CDR3 spans 16 residues. Trimming shortened V by 1 base and J by 4 bases, and 14 bases separated the two germline ends. The CDR3 sequence: CASSQVVSRKNQPQHF. CDR3 sequence (DNA): TGCGCCAGCAGCCAAGTAGTATCCCGCAAAAATCAGCCCCAGCATTTT.

This clone was detected a few times. V is TRBV7-9 and J is TRBJ2-2, with 14 bases lining up with TRBD2. V lost 2 bases and J lost 6; bases outside the gene matches: 8. Per the germline V gene, CDR1 is SEHNR and CDR2 is FQNEAQ (reference sequence). The CDR3 is 18 amino acids. The CDR3 DNA reads as TGTGCCAGCAGCTTACCCGGGACTAGCGGGGGTCTGGCCGGGGAGCTGTTTTTT. The encoded protein is CASSLPGTSGGLAGELFF.

The chain is built from TRBV23-1 and TRBJ2-7, with 11 bases fitting TRBD1. TRBV23-1 is classed as an ORF, of uncertain function. This CDR3 is built from 16 residues. Trimming removed 4 bases from V and 7 bases from J; junction bases left unmatched: 12. The CDR3 is CASSLGGGTGGCEQYF. The CDR3 nucleotides read TGCGCCAGCAGTCTTGGGGGGGGGACAGGGGGTTGTGAGCAGTACTTC.

The CDR3 reads CASSTYGGQGTNGYTF. The DNA for the CDR3 is TGTGCCAGCTCTACATACGGGGGACAGGGCACCAATGGCTACACCTTC. J is TRBJ1-2 and V is TRBV3-1 (or the pseudogene TRBV3-2); the match to TRBD1 covers 9 bases. The CDR3 is 16 amino acids. Germline CDR1 is LGHDT and CDR2 is YNNKEL (reference sequence). V lost 8 bases to trimming and J lost 6 bases; unmatched junction nucleotides: 16.

The chain recombines TRBV5-1 with TRBJ2-1, with 9 nucleotides matching TRBD2. From germline, CDR1 is SGHRS and CDR2 YFSETQ. This CDR3 spans 15 amino acids. The J segment lost 9 bases and the V segment lost 0 bases, leaving 7 bases of the junction unmatched. The CDR3 DNA reads as TGCGCCAGCAGCTTGGAGGCGGGGGGGAGTGGTGAGCAGTTCTTC. Translation gives CASSLEAGGSGEQFF. The complete variable domain, with remaining parts taken from reference TRBV5-1 and TRBJ2-1, reads KAGVTQTPRYLIKTRGQQVTLSCSPISGHRSVSWYQQTPGQGLQFLFEYFSETQRNKGNFPGRFSGRQFSNSRSEMNVSTLELGDSALYLCASSLEAGGSGEQFFGPGTRLTVL.

The rearrangement joins TRBV6-5 to TRBJ2-7; weak D call: TRBD1 (5 bases). V gave up 8 bases and J gave up 3 bases, with 14 bases separating them. The CDR3 consists of 13 residues. Germline V gene data show CDR1 as MNHEY and CDR2 as SVGAGI. The CDR3 protein is CASDSSLSYEQYF. The CDR3 coding sequence is TGTGCCAGCGACAGTTCCCTGAGCTACGAGCAGTACTTC.

The J gene is TRBJ1-5, the V gene TRBV6-1; D may be TRBD1 (6 bases). V gave up 0 bases and J gave up 0 bases, with 9 bases separating them. Per the germline V gene, CDR1 is MNHNS and CDR2 is SASEGT. The CDR3 sequence is 16 residues long. The CDR3 sequence: CASSEAGHLSNQPQHF. CDR3 bases: TGTGCCAGCAGTGAAGCGGGACATCTTAGCAATCAGCCCCAGCATTTT.

This chain joins TRBV5-6 and TRBJ2-5, with D tentatively TRBD2 (6 bases). Trimming cost V 4 bases and J 4 bases, with 11 bases left between them. This CDR3 spans 13 amino acids. Germline V gene data show CDR1 as SGHDT and CDR2 as YYEEEE. CDR3 protein: CASSPGLLETQYF. The CDR3 DNA reads TGTGCCAGCAGCCCGGGACTGCTAGAGACCCAGTACTTC.

A few counts support this clone. The chain carries TRBV15 and TRBJ2-2, with D maybe TRBD2 (7 bases). There are 17 residues in the CDR3. Germline V lookup: CDR1 LNHNV, CDR2 YYDKDF (reference sequence). V was cut by 0 bases and J by 2 bases, with 13 bases left in between. The CDR3 DNA reads as TGTGCCACCAGCAGAGATGGGAGGGGGGGAAACACCGGGGAGCTGTTTTTT. Protein sequence: CATSRDGRGGNTGELFF.

J is TRBJ1-3 and V is TRBV2, with unresolved D. The germline V and J ends were trimmed by 0 bases and 4 bases, with 10 bases remaining between them. This CDR3 contains 15 residues. Germline CDR1 is SNHLY and CDR2 is FYNNEI. The CDR3 DNA reads TGTGCCAGCAGTGAAGCGGTGGGGATCGGAAACACCATATATTTT. Translating gives CASSEAVGIGNTIYF. The full variable domain, rest sourced from reference TRBV2 and TRBJ1-3, is EPEVTQTPSHQVTQMGQEVILRCVPISNHLYFYWYRQILGQKVEFLVSFYNNEISEKSEIFDDQFSVERPDGSNFTLKIRSTKLEDSAMYFCASSEAVGIGNTIYFGEGSWLTVV.

The rearrangement links TRBV3-1 (or the pseudogene TRBV3-2) to TRBJ1-6, with D possibly matching TRBD1 (5 bases). Germline V gene sequence: CDR1 LGHDT, CDR2 YNNKEL (reference sequence). The CDR3 contains 15 residues. Trimming removed 1 base from V and 9 bases from J, with 13 bases in between. In DNA, the CDR3 is TGTGCCAGCAGCCAAGGTAGGGGATCAAGTTCACCCCTCCACTTT. Its protein is CASSQGRGSSSPLHF.

The chain's CDR3 is CASRQGVERYGYTF. The CDR3 DNA is TGTGCCAGTAGACAGGGGGTGGAGCGCTATGGCTACACCTTC. The genes are TRBV19 and TRBJ1-2; 8 bases are shared with TRBD1. After removal of 6 bases from V and 4 bases from J, the junction contained 7 bases not matched to a gene. Germline V lookup: CDR1 LNHDA, CDR2 SQIVND (reference sequence). CDR3 length: 14 amino acids. Supplemented by reference TRBV19 and TRBJ1-2, the full variable domain reads DGGITQSPKYLFRKEGQNVTLSCEQNLNHDAMYWYRQDPGQGLRLIYYSQIVNDFQKGDIAEGYSVSREKKESFPLTVTSAQKNPTAFYLCASRQGVERYGYTFGSGTRLTVV.

The V and J genes are TRBV18 and TRBJ1-3; possibly TRBD1 for D (5 bases). The CDR3 length is 16 residues. Germline assignment: CDR1 KGHSH and CDR2 LQKENI. V lost 3 bases and J lost 0, with 12 bases in between. CDR3 nucleotides: TGTGCCAGCTCACCCAGAGGGGACCCCTCTGGAAACACCATATATTTT. Its protein is CASSPRGDPSGNTIYF.

This chain joins TRBV30 and TRBJ2-5; D is possibly TRBD1 (5 bases). CDR1 GTSNPN and CDR2 SVGIG come from the germline V gene (reference sequence). V lost 3 bases and J 5 bases, leaving 10 bases between the germline ends. This CDR3 has 12 amino acids. The CDR3 DNA reads as TGTGCCTGGAGCCCTGGGGCGGAGACCCAGTACTTC. The encoded protein is CAWSPGAETQYF.

V and J are TRBV3-1 (or the pseudogene TRBV3-2) and TRBJ2-5; TRBD2 agrees at 10 bases. With V trimmed by 5 bases and J by 5 bases, 14 bases remained unmatched. The CDR3 consists of 17 residues. Germline V CDR1 and CDR2: LGHDT, YNNKEL (reference sequence). The DNA for the CDR3 is TGTGCCAGCAGCTCCCTCGGGCTAGCGGGAGATCCGGAGACCCAGTACTTC. Its protein product is CASSSLGLAGDPETQYF.

This clone was recorded a few times. V usage is TRBV13 and J usage is TRBJ1-1; D perhaps matches TRBD1 (5 bases). V was pared by 2 bases and J by 3 bases, with 13 bases between. Germline loops: CDR1 PRHDT, CDR2 FYEKMQ (reference sequence). The CDR3 is made up of 15 amino acids. CDR3 nucleotide sequence: TGTGCCAGCAGCTTAAAGTTTTGGGGGGACACTGAAGCTTTCTTT. Translation gives CASSLKFWGDTEAFF.

This clone was counted a few times. The chain uses TRBV19 and TRBJ1-3; D not certain. Germline loops: CDR1 LNHDA, CDR2 SQIVND (reference sequence). The CDR3 loop spans 13 amino acids. Trimming stripped 8 bases from V and 4 bases from J, with 12 bases between. The CDR3 reads CASSTTSGNTIYF. The CDR3 DNA follows: TGTGCCAGTTCAACTACTTCGGGAAACACCATATATTTT.

The chain has TRBV11-2 and TRBJ2-7; TRBD2 is a possible D gene (5 bases). CDR3 size: 12 residues. V lost 2 bases, J lost 7 bases, and 9 bases lay in between. CDR1 and CDR2 (germline): SGHAT, FQNNGV. The DNA of the CDR3 is TGTGCCAGCAGCTTACTAGCAGAGGAGCAGTACTTC. Its translation: CASSLLAEEQYF.

The V gene is TRBV2, the J gene TRBJ1-3; the D gene is possibly TRBD1 (5 bases). The CDR3 contains 13 residues. V dropped 3 bases and J dropped 9 bases, with 12 bases sitting between them. CDR1 is SNHLY, CDR2 FYNNEI, per germline. The CDR3 DNA is TGTGCCAGCAGTGATAACAGGCCGGGCACCATATATTTT. Translating gives CASSDNRPGTIYF.

The CDR3 loop is CASSSLRPQETQYF. The DNA of the CDR3 is TGTGCCAGTAGTAGCCTCCGGCCACAAGAGACCCAGTACTTC. V gene TRBV19 combines with J gene TRBJ2-5, with D unresolved. Trimming shortened V by 4 bases and J by 2 bases, and 11 bases separated the two germline ends. CDR3 size: 14 residues. Germline V gene lookup returns CDR1 LNHDA and CDR2 SQIVND (reference sequence).

This clone has just one count. The genes are TRBV6-5 and TRBJ2-1; 9 bases match TRBD1. The CDR3 has 12 residues. V was clipped by 4 bases and J by 13 bases; unmatched bases: 5. Per germline, CDR1 MNHEY and CDR2 SVGAGI. In DNA, the CDR3 is TGTGCCAGCAGTTCCACAGGGGGCACTCAGTTCTTC. This codes for CASSSTGGTQFF.